The clone carrying this TCR beta chain was seen only a few times. The source of the sample is a study of blood T cell repertoires in COVID-19. Study as a whole: Samples came from the United States, Italy and Spain, spanning acute and convalescent COVID-19. The analysed material was cDNA or gDNA that came from T cells, B-cell-depleted T cells, or PBMCs.

Seattle enrolled patients during active infection and tracked them longitudinally. The CDR3 is 12 residues long. Between the trimmed V and J ends, which lost 3 bases and 4 bases, there was a span of 4 bases. CDR1 ENHRY and CDR2 SYGVKD come from the germline V gene. In the authors' workflow: Amplified reference gene primers provided the basis for estimating nucleated cell counts. The repertoire was sequenced with immunoSEQ multiplex PCR; TCRdb's copy has only in-frame clones and lacks some. Clone size and the V and J calls come from that table; the DNA yielded D and trimming. The profile shows tens of thousands of clones, roughly three quarters of them singletons.

This chain links TRBV10-3 with TRBJ1-5; D call uncertain. Sequences were obtained from peripheral blood. The sequence came from a man between 70 and 80 years old with COVID-19, enrolled during active disease. The chain's CDR3 is CAISDRNQPQHF. DNA of the CDR3: TGTGCCATCAGTGACAGAAATCAGCCCCAGCATTTT.